The 7 T cell receptor beta chains below were found in one sample sequenced in a study of cytomegalovirus exposure and HLA in healthy donors. Libraries were prepared by immunoSEQ multiplex PCR; TCRdb keeps only in-frame clonotypes and omits some of them. The table includes under 75,000 clones, approximately 97% detected once. Specimen: PBMCs. The receptors were gathered from a woman younger than 35 in good health and CMV-seropositive.

This chain joins TRBV19 and TRBJ1-2, with 7 bases that match TRBD1. This CDR3 spans 14 amino acids. V lost 5 bases, J lost 6 bases, and 9 bases stayed unmatched. The germline V gene has CDR1 LNHDA and CDR2 SQIVND (reference sequence). The CDR3 loop reads CASSPLQGSDGYTF. DNA of the CDR3: TGTGCCAGTAGTCCCCTACAGGGGAGTGATGGCTACACCTTC.

The J gene is TRBJ2-7, the V gene TRBV2; D is uncertain. Trimming pared 7 bases from V and 2 bases from J, leaving 9 bases between. CDR3 size: 12 residues. The germline gives CDR1 SNHLY, CDR2 FYNNEI. The CDR3 nucleotides are TGTGCCAGCAAGCCGTTGACCTACGAGCAGTACTTC. Its protein product is CASKPLTYEQYF. Supplemented by reference TRBV2 and TRBJ2-7, the full variable domain reads EPEVTQTPSHQVTQMGQEVILRCVPISNHLYFYWYRQILGQKVEFLVSFYNNEISEKSEIFDDQFSVERPDGSNFTLKIRSTKLEDSAMYFCASKPLTYEQYFGPGTRLTVT.

This clone was recorded only once. The chain recombines TRBV4-2 with TRBJ1-1; D call uncertain. CDR3 size: 15 residues. Trimming stripped 0 bases from V and 4 bases from J, with 12 bases between. The germline CDR1 and CDR2 sequences are LGHNA and YNFKEQ. The CDR3 loop is CASSQDAGRGTEAFF. The CDR3 DNA is TGTGCCAGCAGCCAAGATGCCGGGAGAGGCACTGAAGCTTTCTTT.

CDR3 nucleotide sequence: TGTGCCAGCAGTACGACTGTAAACTCCTACAATGAGCAGTTCTTC. Its translation: CASSTTVNSYNEQFF. The rearrangement uses TRBV28 and TRBJ2-1; D is unclear. The germline V and J ends were trimmed by 5 bases and 0 bases, with 11 bases remaining between them. The CDR3 sequence is 15 residues long. Germline CDR1 is MDHEN and CDR2 is SYDVKM.

The chain uses TRBV19 and TRBJ1-2; D is undetermined. The CDR3 spans 15 residues. Trimming pared 7 bases from V and 4 bases from J, leaving 19 bases between. Germline assignment: CDR1 LNHDA and CDR2 SQIVND (reference sequence). The CDR3 DNA sequence: TGTGCCAGTACCCCCCCGCGGCAGCCCATCTATGGCTACACCTTC. It yields the protein CASTPPRQPIYGYTF. The variable domain in full, completed from reference TRBV19 and TRBJ1-2, reads DGGITQSPKYLFRKEGQNVTLSCEQNLNHDAMYWYRQDPGQGLRLIYYSQIVNDFQKGDIAEGYSVSREKKESFPLTVTSAQKNPTAFYLCASTPPRQPIYGYTFGSGTRLTVV.

This rearrangement joins TRBV5-4 to TRBJ1-1; maybe TRBD1 (6 bases). Trimming removed 3 bases at V and 4 bases at J, with 22 bases between. This CDR3 spans 17 amino acids. The germline gives CDR1 SGHNT, CDR2 YYREEE (reference sequence). This chain's CDR3 is CASSSEDTGFRGTEAFF. CDR3 DNA sequence: TGTGCCAGCAGCTCAGAAGATACAGGGTTTCGGGGCACTGAAGCTTTCTTT.

This sequence joins TRBV13 and TRBJ2-1; D is ambiguous. Germline CDR1 PRHDT, CDR2 FYEKMQ (reference sequence). With 5 bases removed from V and 7 bases from J, the gap between germline ends came to 12 bases. The CDR3 is 13 amino acids. CDR3 sequence (DNA): TGTGCCAGCAGCGCCAACGACTGGAATGAGCAGTTCTTC. Translating it yields CASSANDWNEQFF. Full variable domain (remainder filled in from reference TRBV13 and TRBJ2-1): AAGVIQSPRHLIKEKRETATLKCYPIPRHDTVYWYQQGPGQDPQFLISFYEKMQSDKGSIPDRFSAQQFSDYHSELNMSSLELGDSALYFCASSANDWNEQFFGPGTRLTVL.